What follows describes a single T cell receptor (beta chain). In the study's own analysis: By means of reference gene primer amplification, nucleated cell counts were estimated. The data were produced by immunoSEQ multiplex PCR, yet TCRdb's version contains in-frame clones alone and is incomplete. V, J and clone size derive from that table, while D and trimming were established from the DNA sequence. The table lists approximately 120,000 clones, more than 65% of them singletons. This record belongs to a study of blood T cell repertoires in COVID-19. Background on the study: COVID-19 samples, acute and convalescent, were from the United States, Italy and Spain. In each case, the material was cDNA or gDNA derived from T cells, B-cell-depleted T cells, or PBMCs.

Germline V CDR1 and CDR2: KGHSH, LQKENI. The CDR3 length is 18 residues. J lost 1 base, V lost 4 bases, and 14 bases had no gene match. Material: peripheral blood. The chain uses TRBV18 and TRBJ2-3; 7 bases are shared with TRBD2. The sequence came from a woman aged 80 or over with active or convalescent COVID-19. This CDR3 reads CASSRSPGAGVGTDTQYF. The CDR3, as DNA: TGTGCCAGCTCACGGAGCCCCGGTGCGGGAGTAGGCACAGATACGCAGTATTTT.